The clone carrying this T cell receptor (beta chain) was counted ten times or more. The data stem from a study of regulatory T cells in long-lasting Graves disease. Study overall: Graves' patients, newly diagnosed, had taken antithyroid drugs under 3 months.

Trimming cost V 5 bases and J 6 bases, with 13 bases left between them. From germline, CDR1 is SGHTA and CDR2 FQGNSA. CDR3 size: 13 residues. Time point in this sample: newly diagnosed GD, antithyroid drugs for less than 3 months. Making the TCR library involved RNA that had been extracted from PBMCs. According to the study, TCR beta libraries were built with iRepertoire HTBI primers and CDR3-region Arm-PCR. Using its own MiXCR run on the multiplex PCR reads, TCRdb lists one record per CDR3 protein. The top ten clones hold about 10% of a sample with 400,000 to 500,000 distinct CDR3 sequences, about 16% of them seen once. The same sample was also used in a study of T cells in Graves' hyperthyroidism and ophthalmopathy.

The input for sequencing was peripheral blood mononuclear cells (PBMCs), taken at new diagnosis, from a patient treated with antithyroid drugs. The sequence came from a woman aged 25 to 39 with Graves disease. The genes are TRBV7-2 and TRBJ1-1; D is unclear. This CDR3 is CASSGNDRAEAFF. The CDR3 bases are TGTGCCAGCAGCGGGAACGATCGTGCTGAAGCTTTCTTT.